This T cell receptor (beta chain) was captured in a study of T cell repertoires in cytomegalovirus infection. Study-level information: Alongside well-studied HLA-B-restricted CMV epitopes, recently identified HLA-C-restricted CMV epitopes were also used. Shared public TCR beta signatures pointed to both CMV infection and a matching HLA type. Findings and limits, study-wide: Frequencies of public TCR beta families were cumulated, and this identified carriers of CMV plus the relevant HLA. The response measured ex vivo was dominated by TCR beta clonotypes (HLA-C-restricted and CMV-specific).

This clonotype was recorded a few times. Its matching antigen is unknown. The germline V and J ends were trimmed by 0 bases and 3 bases, with 10 bases remaining between them. Germline values: CDR1 SGHDT, CDR2 YYEEEE. CDR3 size: 15 residues. TCRdb reprocessed the reads via MiXCR and lists one record per CDR3 protein. The sample has 250,000 to 300,000 distinct CDR3 sequences; about 20% are singletons. Material: cultured PBMCs, obtained from culture after CMV antigen stimulation. The chain employs TRBV5-6 and TRBJ2-1; tentative D call: TRBD2 (6 bases). This receptor was identified in a human donor in good health (CMV status not recorded). Some clones in this sample may be carry-over from other donors' samples. CDR3 region: CASSLVLAVYNEQFF. The CDR3 nucleotides read TGTGCCAGCAGCTTGGTCTTAGCGGTCTACAATGAGCAGTTCTTC.